The clone carrying this TCR beta chain occurred many times. TCRdb used MiXCR to reprocess the 5' RACE reads, holding one entry per CDR3 protein. There are about 1.7 million distinct CDR3 sequences in the sample; under 35% occur only once, and around 0.3% lies in the top ten. The sample originates from a study of identical twins. CDR3 size: 13 residues. The junction had 1 base not matched to a gene; V was cut back by 2 bases and J by 4 bases. Germline V CDR1 and CDR2: ENHRY, SYGVKD. J is TRBJ1-2 and V is TRBV10-3; the match to TRBD1 covers 7 bases. Sequenced input: cord blood. The TCR was taken from a newborn girl in good health. The CDR3 nucleotides are TGTGCCATCAGTGAGGCAGGGGGCTATGGCTACACCTTC. Protein product: CAISEAGGYGYTF.